This TCR beta chain emerged from a study of cytomegalovirus exposure and HLA in healthy donors. Study conclusions and caveats: Sequencing had likely introduced a cluster of highly shared sequence variants as an artifact. A later analysis found that most CMV-associated TCR beta chains appeared HLA-restricted.

To note about this clone: Its antigen remains unidentified.

The PCR had 60 Vbeta and 13 Jbeta primers. The method was immunoSEQ multiplex PCR; TCRdb's version includes in-frame clones alone and lacks a portion of them. The sample consists of about 110,000 clones, 65% to 80% of them appearing once. This receptor was identified in a man aged 25 to 40 in good health and CMV-seropositive. What was sequenced was PBMCs.

CDR3 bases: TGTGCCAGCAGCGTGGACTCGGGCGAGCAGTACTTC. Amino acids: CASSVDSGEQYF. This chain joins TRBV5-4 and TRBJ2-7; D may be TRBD2 (5 bases). V was cut by 4 bases and J by 6 bases, with 11 bases left in between. Germline V gene lookup returns CDR1 SGHNT and CDR2 YYREEE (reference sequence). The CDR3 has 12 residues.